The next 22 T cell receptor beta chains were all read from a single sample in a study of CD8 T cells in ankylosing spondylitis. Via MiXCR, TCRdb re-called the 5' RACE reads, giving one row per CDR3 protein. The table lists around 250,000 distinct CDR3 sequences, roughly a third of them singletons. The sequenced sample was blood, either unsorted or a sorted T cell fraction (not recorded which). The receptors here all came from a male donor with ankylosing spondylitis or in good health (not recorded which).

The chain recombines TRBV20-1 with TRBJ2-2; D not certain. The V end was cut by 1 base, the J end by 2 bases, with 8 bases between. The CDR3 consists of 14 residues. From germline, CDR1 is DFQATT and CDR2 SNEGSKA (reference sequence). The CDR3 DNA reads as TGCAGTGCTAGAGGTAGCCTCAACACCGGGGAGCTGTTTTTT. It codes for CSARGSLNTGELFF.

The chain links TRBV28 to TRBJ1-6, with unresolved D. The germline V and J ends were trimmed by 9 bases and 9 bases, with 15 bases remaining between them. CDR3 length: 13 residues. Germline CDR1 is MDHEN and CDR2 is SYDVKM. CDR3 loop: CASRSVRGSPLHF. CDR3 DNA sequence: TGTGCCAGTCGGTCCGTGAGAGGTTCACCCCTCCACTTT. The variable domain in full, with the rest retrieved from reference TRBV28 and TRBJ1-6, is DVKVTQSSRYLVKRTGEKVFLECVQDMDHENMFWYRQDPGLGLRLIYFSYDVKMKEKGDIPEGYSVSREKKERFSLILESASTNQTSMYLCASRSVRGSPLHFGNGTRLTVT.

CDR3 loop: CSSIAGGEQTQYF. CDR3 DNA sequence: TGCAGCTCCATCGCAGGGGGCGAACAGACCCAGTACTTC. The rearrangement links TRBV29-1 to TRBJ2-5; 8 bases agree with TRBD1. The V segment lost 8 bases and the J segment 6 bases; nucleotides outside the gene matches: 11. The germline gives CDR1 SQVTM, CDR2 ANQGSEA. The CDR3 length is 13 residues.

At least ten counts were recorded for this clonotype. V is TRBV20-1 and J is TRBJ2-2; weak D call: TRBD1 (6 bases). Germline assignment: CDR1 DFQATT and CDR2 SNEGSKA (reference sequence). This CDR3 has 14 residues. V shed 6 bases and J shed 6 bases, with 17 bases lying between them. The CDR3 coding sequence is TGCAGTGCCTCCGACAGGCGAGGGGCCGGGGAGCTGTTTTTT. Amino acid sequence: CSASDRRGAGELFF.

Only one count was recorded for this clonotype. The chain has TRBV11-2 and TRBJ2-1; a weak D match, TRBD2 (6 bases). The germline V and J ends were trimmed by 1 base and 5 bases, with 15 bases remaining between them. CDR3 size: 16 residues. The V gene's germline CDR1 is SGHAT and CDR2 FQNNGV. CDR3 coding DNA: TGTGCCAGCAGCTTAGTCAGAACGGGGGACCACAATGAGCAGTTCTTC. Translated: CASSLVRTGDHNEQFF.

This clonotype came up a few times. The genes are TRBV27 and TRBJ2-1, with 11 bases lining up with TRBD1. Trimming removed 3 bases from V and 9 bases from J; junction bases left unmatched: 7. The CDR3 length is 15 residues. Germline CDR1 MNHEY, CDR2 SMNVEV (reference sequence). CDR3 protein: CASSFSGTGGSEQFF. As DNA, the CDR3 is TGTGCCAGCAGTTTTTCAGGGACAGGGGGTAGTGAGCAGTTCTTC.

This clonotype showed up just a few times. The CDR3 DNA follows: TGCAGCGGAAAAGGGAGAGTCTTTTTGGATCAGTTCTTC. Translated, it gives CSGKGRVFLDQFF. This chain uses TRBV29-1 with TRBJ2-1; D perhaps matches TRBD2 (5 bases). V was pared by 7 bases and J by 13 bases, with 23 bases between. The CDR3 length is 13 residues. Germline V gene sequence: CDR1 SQVTM, CDR2 ANQGSEA.

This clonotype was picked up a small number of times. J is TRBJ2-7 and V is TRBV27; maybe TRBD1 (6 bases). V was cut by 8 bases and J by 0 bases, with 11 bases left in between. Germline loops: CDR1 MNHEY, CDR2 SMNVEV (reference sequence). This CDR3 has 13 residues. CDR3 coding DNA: TGTGCCAGCGGATCACAGGGCTCCTACGAGCAGTACTTC. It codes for CASGSQGSYEQYF.

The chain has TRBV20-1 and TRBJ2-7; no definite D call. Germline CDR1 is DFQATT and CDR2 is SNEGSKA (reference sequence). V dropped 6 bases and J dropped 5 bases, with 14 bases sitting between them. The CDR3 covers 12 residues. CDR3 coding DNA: TGCAGTGCCCGCGGTAGGGCGGACGAGCAGTACTTC. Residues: CSARGRADEQYF.

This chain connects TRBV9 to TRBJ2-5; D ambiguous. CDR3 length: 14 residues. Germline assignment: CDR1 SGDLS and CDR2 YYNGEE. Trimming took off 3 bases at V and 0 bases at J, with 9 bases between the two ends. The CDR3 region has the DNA TGTGCCAGCAGCGCCCATCCGTACCAAGAGACCCAGTACTTC. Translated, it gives CASSAHPYQETQYF.

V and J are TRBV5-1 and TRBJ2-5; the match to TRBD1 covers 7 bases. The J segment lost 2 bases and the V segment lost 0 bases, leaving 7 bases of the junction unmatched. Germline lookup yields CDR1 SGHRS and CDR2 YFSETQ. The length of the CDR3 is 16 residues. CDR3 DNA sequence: TGCGCCAGCAGCTTGGAGGGCAGGGGGTTACAAGAGACCCAGTACTTC. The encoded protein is CASSLEGRGLQETQYF.

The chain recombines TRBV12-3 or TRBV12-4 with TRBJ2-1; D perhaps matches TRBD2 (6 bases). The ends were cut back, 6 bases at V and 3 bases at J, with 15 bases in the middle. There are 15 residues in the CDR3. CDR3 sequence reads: CASSSPRGLYNEQFF. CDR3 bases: TGTGCCAGCAGCTCCCCGCGGGGCCTCTACAATGAGCAGTTCTTC.

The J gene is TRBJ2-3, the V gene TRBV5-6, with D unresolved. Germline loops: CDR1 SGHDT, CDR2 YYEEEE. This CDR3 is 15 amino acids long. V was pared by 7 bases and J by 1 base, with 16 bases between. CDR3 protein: CASRRAADRTDTQYF. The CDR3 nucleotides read TGTGCCAGCCGACGGGCGGCAGACCGCACAGATACGCAGTATTTT.

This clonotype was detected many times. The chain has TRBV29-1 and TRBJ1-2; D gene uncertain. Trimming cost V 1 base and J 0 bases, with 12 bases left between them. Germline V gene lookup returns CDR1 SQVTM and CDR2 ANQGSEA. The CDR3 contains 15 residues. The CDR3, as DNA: TGCAGCGTTGAAGGGAGAACGGATGCTAACTATGGCTACACCTTC. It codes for CSVEGRTDANYGYTF.

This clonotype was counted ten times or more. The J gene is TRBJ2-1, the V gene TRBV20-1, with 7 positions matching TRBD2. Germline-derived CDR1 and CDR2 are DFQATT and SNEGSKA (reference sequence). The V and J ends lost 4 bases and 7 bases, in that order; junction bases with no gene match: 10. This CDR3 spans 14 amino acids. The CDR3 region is CSAKWGGDSNEQFF. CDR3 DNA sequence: TGCAGTGCTAAGTGGGGGGGAGATTCAAATGAGCAGTTCTTC.

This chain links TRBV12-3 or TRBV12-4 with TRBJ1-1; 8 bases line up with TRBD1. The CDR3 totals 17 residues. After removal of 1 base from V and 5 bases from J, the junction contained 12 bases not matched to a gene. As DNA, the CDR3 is TGTGCCAGCAGTTTAGATCGGCGGGCAGGGGGCAGGACTGAAGCTTTCTTT. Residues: CASSLDRRAGGRTEAFF.

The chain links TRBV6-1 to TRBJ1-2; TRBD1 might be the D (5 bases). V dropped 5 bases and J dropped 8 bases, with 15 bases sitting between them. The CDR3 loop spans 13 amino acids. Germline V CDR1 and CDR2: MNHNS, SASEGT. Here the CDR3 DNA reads TGTGCCAGCAGTCTAGTCTGGGAGGGGGGCTACACCTTC. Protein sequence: CASSLVWEGGYTF.

The CDR3 sequence: CASSERSGPHGTGELFF. The CDR3 nucleotides read TGCGCCAGCAGTGAGCGATCAGGACCTCACGGGACCGGGGAGCTGTTTTTT. The chain carries TRBV10-1 and TRBJ2-2; D gene ambiguous. CDR1 is WNHNN, CDR2 SYGVQD, per germline (reference sequence). This CDR3 has 17 residues. V shed 2 bases and J shed 5 bases, with 18 bases lying between them.

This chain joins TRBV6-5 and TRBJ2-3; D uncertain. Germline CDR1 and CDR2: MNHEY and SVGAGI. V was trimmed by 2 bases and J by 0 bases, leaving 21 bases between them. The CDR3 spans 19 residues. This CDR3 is CASSYGSTKKESSTDTQYF. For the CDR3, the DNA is TGTGCCAGCAGTTACGGGTCGACCAAGAAGGAGTCTAGCACAGATACGCAGTATTTT.

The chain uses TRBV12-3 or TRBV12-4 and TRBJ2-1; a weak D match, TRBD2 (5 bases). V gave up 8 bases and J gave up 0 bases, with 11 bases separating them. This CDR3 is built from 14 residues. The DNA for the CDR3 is TGTGCCAGCGGAGGCGTCAGCTCCTACAATGAGCAGTTCTTC. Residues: CASGGVSSYNEQFF.

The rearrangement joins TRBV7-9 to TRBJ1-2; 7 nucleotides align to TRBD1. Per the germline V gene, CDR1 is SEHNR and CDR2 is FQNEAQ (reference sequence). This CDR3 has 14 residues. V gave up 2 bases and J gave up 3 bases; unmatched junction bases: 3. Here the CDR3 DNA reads TGTGCCAGCAGCTTACCCGGGACAGACTATGGCTACACCTTC. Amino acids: CASSLPGTDYGYTF.

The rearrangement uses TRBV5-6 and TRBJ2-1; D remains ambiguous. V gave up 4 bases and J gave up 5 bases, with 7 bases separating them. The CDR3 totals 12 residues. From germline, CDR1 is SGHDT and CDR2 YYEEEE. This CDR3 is CASSRFDNEQFF. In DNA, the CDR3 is TGTGCCAGCAGCCGGTTCGACAATGAGCAGTTCTTC.